These T cell receptor beta chains were read from a single sample in a study of CD8 T cells in ankylosing spondylitis. Via MiXCR, TCRdb re-called the 5' RACE reads, giving one row per CDR3 protein. The table has roughly 220,000 distinct CDR3 sequences, 18% seen once; the top ten hold 40% to 50%. Input material: blood, either unsorted or a sorted T cell fraction (not recorded which). Receptor source: a male donor with ankylosing spondylitis. Both conserved end residues are part of each CDR3. A D gene is named only where the DNA matches it firmly. Only some rows state a clone size, as once, few, many or a class for expanded clones.

V gene	J gene	D gene	clone size	CDR3 DNA	CDR3 protein
TRBV2	TRBJ2-5	TRBD1	few	TGTGCCAGCAGTGTACAGGGGGCTTTAGAAGAGACCCAGTACTTC	CASSVQGALEETQYF
TRBV24-1	TRBJ2-2	.	few	TGTGCCACCAGTGATGAAGGGAAGGAGGGCACCGGGGAGCTGTTTTTT	CATSDEGKEGTGELFF
TRBV11-2	TRBJ2-3	.	few	TGTGCCAGCAGCTTAATTAGAGCGGATACGCAGTATTTT	CASSLIRADTQYF
TRBV5-1	TRBJ2-1	TRBD2	.	TGCGCCAGCAGCTTCACCCGAGCGGGAGCCCGCTTGGGTGAGCAGTTCTTC	CASSFTRAGARLGEQFF
TRBV7-9	TRBJ1-1	.	few	TGTGCCAGCAGCTTAGCGCAGGGGTACACTGAAGCTTTCTTT	CASSLAQGYTEAFF
TRBV4-1	TRBJ1-1	.	many	TGCGCCAGCAGCCAGGACGTCATGAACACTGAAGCTTTCTTT	CASSQDVMNTEAFF
TRBV27	TRBJ1-1	.	.	TGTGCCAGTAGGGGGGACGAGAACACTGAAGCTTTCTTT	CASRGDENTEAFF
TRBV7-8	TRBJ2-2	TRBD2	few	TGTGCCAGCAGCTTAGGCGGGGGGGCGAACACCGGGGAGCTGTTTTTT	CASSLGGGANTGELFF
TRBV27	TRBJ2-5	.	few	TGTGCCAGCAGTTTTGACCCAGCGCGAGAGACCCAGTACTTC	CASSFDPARETQYF
TRBV7-2	TRBJ2-1	TRBD2	.	TGTGCCAGCAGCCCACTAGCGGGTAATGGGGGTTCCAATGAGCAGTTCTTC	CASSPLAGNGGSNEQFF
TRBV12-3/TRBV12-4	TRBJ1-5	TRBD1	.	TGTGCCAGCAGTTTAGCGTGGGACAGGAATCAGCCCCAGCATTTT	CASSLAWDRNQPQHF
TRBV29-1	TRBJ2-1	.	many	TGCAGCGCTGGGACCGATGAGCAGTTCTTC	CSAGTDEQFF
TRBV4-1	TRBJ2-3	.	few	TGCGCCAGCAGCCAAGTTGGTGGACCTAGCACAGATACGCAGTATTTT	CASSQVGGPSTDTQYF
TRBV3-1	TRBJ2-1	TRBD2	few	TGTGCCAGCAGCCCCCCGACTAGCGGGGGGTGGGAGCAGTTCTTC	CASSPPTSGGWEQFF
TRBV12-5	TRBJ2-3	.	.	TGTGCTAGTGACCAAAACGACTACCACATGGATACGCAGTATTTT	CASDQNDYHMDTQYF
TRBV28	TRBJ1-1	.	few	TGTGCCAGCAGTTTCCCCTGGGGGATTGAAGCTTTCTTT	CASSFPWGIEAFF
TRBV5-1	TRBJ2-1	.	many	TGCGCCAGCAGCTTGGCCCCAGGCTACAATGAGCAGTTCTTC	CASSLAPGYNEQFF
TRBV10-2	TRBJ2-6	.	few	TGCGCCAGCAGTGGCTATGGGGCCAACGTCCTGACTTTC	CASSGYGANVLTF
TRBV27	TRBJ2-3	.	once	TGTGCCAGCCGCGAGCTGGGAGGTGTCACAGATACGCATTATTTT	CASRELGGVTDTHYF
TRBV6-1	TRBJ1-1	TRBD1	once	TGTGCCAGCAGTGCGGACAGGGAGAACACTGAAGCTTTCTTT	CASSADRENTEAFF
TRBV5-6	TRBJ1-2	.	few	TGTGCCAGCAGCCCTTCGTCCGGTGGCGCCACTTATGGCTACACCTTC	CASSPSSGGATYGYTF
TRBV4-2	TRBJ2-2	.	.	TGTGCCAGCAGCCAAGATTTCCAGTCGGACACCGGGGAGCTGTTTTTT	CASSQDFQSDTGELFF
TRBV12-3/TRBV12-4	TRBJ2-1	.	.	TGTGCCAGCAGACCAGATAGCGTCCCGGACCATGAGCAGTTCTTC	CASRPDSVPDHEQFF
TRBV2	TRBJ2-7	.	few	TGTGCCAGTACAGATGGAGCCTACGAGCAGTACTTC	CASTDGAYEQYF
TRBV2	TRBJ2-3	.	few	TGTGCCAGCAGTTCTCACGAGTCGACTAGCACAGATACGCAGTATTTT	CASSSHESTSTDTQYF
TRBV20-1	TRBJ2-1	TRBD2	.	TGCAGTGCGAGAGGTACTAGCGGGAGCTCCTACAATGAGCAGTTCTTC	CSARGTSGSSYNEQFF
TRBV7-9	TRBJ1-2	.	.	TGTGCCAGCAGTGAGGATTTTAACTATGGCTACACCTTC	CASSEDFNYGYTF
TRBV7-7	TRBJ2-3	.	.	TGTGCTAGCAGCCCTATCCACACAGATACGCAGTATTTT	CASSPIHTDTQYF
TRBV4-1	TRBJ2-3	TRBD2	.	TGCGCCAGCAGCCATCGAGATACGGGACTAGCGGCGATCACAGATACGCAGTATTTT	CASSHRDTGLAAITDTQYF
TRBV6-1	TRBJ1-2	.	.	TGTGCCAGCAGCACCGACAGGATCTATGGCTACACCTTC	CASSTDRIYGYTF
TRBV12-3/TRBV12-4	TRBJ2-3	TRBD1	many	TGTGCCAGCAGCACGACAGGGCCAAGCACAGATACGCAGTATTTT	CASSTTGPSTDTQYF